The 28 T cell receptor beta chains below all came from one sample that was sequenced in a study of T-cell memory formation after mild COVID-19. One entry per CDR3 protein results from TCRdb running MiXCR on the 5' RACE reads. The repertoire holds 430,000 or so distinct CDR3 sequences, with about 23% as singletons. Sequencing was carried out using PBMCs or a T cell subset sorted from them (not recorded which). Source of these receptors: an adult woman who had mild COVID-19 (a few samples of this study predate the infection). Cell type and time point are not known.

A few counts support this clonotype. V is TRBV29-1 and J is TRBJ1-2; TRBD1 matches 9 bases. V gave up 4 bases and J gave up 6 bases; unmatched junction bases: 6. This CDR3 has 13 residues. Germline V gives CDR1 SQVTM, CDR2 ANQGSEA. CDR3 sequence (DNA): TGCAGCGTTGCCTCGGGACAGGGCAATGGCTACACCTTC. Translated: CSVASGQGNGYTF.

The chain couples TRBV12-3 or TRBV12-4 to TRBJ2-7; D is possibly TRBD1 or TRBD2 (5 bases each). The CDR3 loop spans 14 amino acids. V lost 3 bases and J 2 bases, leaving 11 bases between the germline ends. In nucleotides, the CDR3 is TGTGCCAGCAGTTTGGGACCGCTGACCTACGAGCAGTACTTC. As protein: CASSLGPLTYEQYF.

This clonotype was seen only a few times. The chain is built from TRBV7-3 and TRBJ1-5; D not certain. The CDR3 spans 15 residues. V shed 5 bases and J shed 2 bases, with 13 bases lying between them. Germline V gene sequence: CDR1 SGHTA, CDR2 FQGTGA. The CDR3 here is CASSRHKEGNQPQHF. The DNA of the CDR3 is TGTGCCAGCAGCCGCCACAAGGAGGGCAATCAGCCCCAGCATTTT.

The rearrangement links TRBV6-1 to TRBJ2-5; D is unclear. Germline V gene data show CDR1 as MNHNS and CDR2 as SASEGT. Trimming took off 7 bases at V and 5 bases at J, with 5 bases between the two ends. The CDR3 is made up of 10 amino acids. CDR3 DNA: TGTGCCAGCACGTGGGAGACCCAGTACTTC. Amino acid sequence: CASTWETQYF.

The chain uses TRBV12-3 or TRBV12-4 and TRBJ1-2, with 7 bases identical to TRBD1. With 5 bases clipped from V and 6 bases from J, the junction kept 12 bases outside the gene matches. The CDR3 contains 15 residues. Here the CDR3 DNA reads TGTGCCAGCAGTCAAGGTGACAGGGCCCGGGATGGCTACACCTTC. Translated: CASSQGDRARDGYTF.

This chain connects TRBV5-1 to TRBJ2-1; 8 bases are a match to TRBD2. There are 16 residues in the CDR3. Trimming at V came to 4 bases and at J to 0 bases, leaving 6 bases not matched to a gene. Per germline, CDR1 SGHRS and CDR2 YFSETQ. The DNA for the CDR3 is TGCGCCAGCAGCATAACAGCGGGAGTCTCCTACAATGAGCAGTTCTTC. Its protein product is CASSITAGVSYNEQFF.

This clonotype was recorded many times. The chain has TRBV6-6 and TRBJ2-1; the match to TRBD2 covers 9 bases. Per the germline V gene, CDR1 is MNHNY and CDR2 is SVGAGI (reference sequence). V trimming: 2 bases; J trimming: 5 bases; junction bases outside the gene matches: 7. There are 16 residues in the CDR3. The CDR3 protein is CASSYGRGRANNEQFF. The DNA for the CDR3 is TGTGCCAGCAGTTACGGACGCGGGAGGGCCAACAATGAGCAGTTCTTC.

V gene TRBV29-1 combines with J gene TRBJ2-7; 10 bases map to TRBD1. CDR1 and CDR2 (germline): SQVTM, ANQGSEA. Losses at the gene ends were 6 bases for V and 5 bases for J; bases not matched to a gene: 4. There are 12 residues in the CDR3. In DNA, the CDR3 is TGCAGCGTCCGACAGGGGGCCCACGAGCAGTACTTC. Translating it yields CSVRQGAHEQYF.

This clonotype is a singleton in its sample. The rearrangement joins TRBV25-1 to TRBJ1-4, with TRBD1 as a possible D gene (5 bases). The germline V and J ends were trimmed by 2 bases and 7 bases, with 23 bases remaining between them. The CDR3 is 18 residues long. CDR1 and CDR2 (germline): MGHDK, SYGVNS. CDR3 bases: TGTGCCAGCAGTGAAAAAGGGGCCAGTGGGGGGATCAGTGAAAAACTGTTTTTT. Translation: CASSEKGASGGISEKLFF.

This clonotype appeared a few times. The gene calls are TRBV5-5 and TRBJ2-5; D not certain. The germline V gene has CDR1 SGHKS and CDR2 YYEKEE (reference sequence). The CDR3 totals 16 residues. V lost 4 bases and J lost 4, with 20 bases in between. The CDR3 region is CASSRQLTVVGETQYF. In nucleotides, the CDR3 is TGTGCCAGCAGCCGCCAACTCACAGTGGTCGGAGAGACCCAGTACTTC.

A few counts support this clonotype. The chain is built from TRBV12-3 or TRBV12-4 and TRBJ2-1; the match to TRBD2 covers 7 bases. CDR3 length: 15 residues. J lost 4 bases, V lost 5 bases, and 8 bases had no gene match. DNA for the CDR3: TGTGCCAGCAGTCTATTCGGGGGGAGATACAATGAGCAGTTCTTC. It specifies CASSLFGGRYNEQFF.

The genes are TRBV11-2 and TRBJ1-1; D is uncertain. This CDR3 has 12 residues. V was clipped by 5 bases and J by 8 bases, with 12 bases between them. CDR1 and CDR2 from the germline V gene are SGHAT and FQNNGV. Written as DNA, the CDR3 is TGTGCCAGCAGCCTTGGGAGACCCGAAGCTTTCTTT. It encodes CASSLGRPEAFF.

This rearrangement joins TRBV12-3 or TRBV12-4 to TRBJ2-7, with D possibly TRBD2 on 5 matching bases. The CDR3 extends over 13 amino acids. The V end was cut by 5 bases, the J end by 2 bases, with 10 bases between. DNA for the CDR3: TGTGCCAGCAGTCACGGACTGACCTACGAGCAGTACTTC. Its protein is CASSHGLTYEQYF.

In its sample, this clonotype was seen a few times. The chain has TRBV6-2 or TRBV6-3 and TRBJ2-7; D is uncertain. The germline gives CDR1 MNHEY, CDR2 SVGEGT. This CDR3 spans 16 amino acids. The ends were cut back, 6 bases at V and 2 bases at J, with 20 bases in the middle. The CDR3: CASRGGSPLLTYEQYF. The DNA for the CDR3 is TGTGCCAGCAGAGGTGGCTCCCCTTTACTAACCTACGAGCAGTACTTC.

V usage is TRBV5-1 and J usage is TRBJ1-1, with D perhaps TRBD1 (6 bases). There are 13 residues in the CDR3. Per germline, CDR1 SGHRS and CDR2 YFSETQ. The V end was cut by 3 bases, the J end by 7 bases, with 13 bases between. DNA for the CDR3: TGCGCCAGCAGCTCCACCGGGGGCGGTGAAGCTTTCTTT. It is translated as CASSSTGGGEAFF.

This chain joins TRBV4-1 and TRBJ2-2; 9 bases match TRBD2. This CDR3 has 17 residues. Per germline, CDR1 MGHRA and CDR2 YSYEKL. With V trimmed by 1 base and J by 8 bases, 11 bases remained unmatched. The CDR3 sequence is CASSQGASGASKGELFF. Here the CDR3 DNA reads TGCGCCAGCAGCCAAGGGGCTAGCGGGGCATCGAAAGGGGAGCTGTTTTTT.

The sample holds a few counts of this clonotype. This chain links TRBV4-1 with TRBJ2-3; D unresolved. Trimming left V 1 base short and J 4 bases short, with 9 bases between. CDR1 is MGHRA and CDR2 is YSYEKL in the germline V gene. The CDR3 covers 14 residues. The CDR3 sequence: CASSQVSGADTQYF. The DNA for the CDR3 is TGCGCCAGCAGCCAAGTTTCTGGGGCAGATACGCAGTATTTT.

The V gene is TRBV30, the J gene TRBJ2-1; D is perhaps TRBD1 or TRBD2 (5 bases each). Germline-derived CDR1 and CDR2 are GTSNPN and SVGIG (reference sequence). The V gene lost 8 bases and the J gene lost 0 bases, with 11 bases spanning the gap. This CDR3 contains 13 residues. The CDR3 DNA follows: TGTGCCCGTACCGGGGCCTCCTACAATGAGCAGTTCTTC. Translation: CARTGASYNEQFF.

This clonotype was seen only a few times. The V call is TRBV20-1, the J call TRBJ1-1; 10 bases fit TRBD1. The CDR3 runs to 17 residues. V was clipped by 1 base and J by 0 bases; unmatched bases: 8. Germline V gene sequence: CDR1 DFQATT, CDR2 SNEGSKA (reference sequence). The chain's CDR3 is CSARGQGARRMNTEAFF. The DNA for the CDR3 is TGCAGTGCTAGAGGACAGGGGGCTCGTCGCATGAACACTGAAGCTTTCTTT.

This clonotype was counted a few times. J is TRBJ2-4 and V is TRBV27; 7 positions agree with TRBD1. Germline loops: CDR1 MNHEY, CDR2 SMNVEV (reference sequence). This CDR3 comprises 14 residues. The trim removed 6 bases at V and 7 bases at J, leaving 9 bases unmatched. The CDR3: CASSPDRVRNIQYF. DNA of the CDR3: TGTGCCAGCAGCCCAGACAGGGTTCGGAACATTCAGTACTTC.

This clonotype has just a few counts. This chain uses TRBV29-1 with TRBJ2-1, with 10 positions matching TRBD2. The CDR3 runs to 18 residues. Per germline, CDR1 SQVTM and CDR2 ANQGSEA. J lost 0 bases, V lost 3 bases, and 11 bases had no gene match. CDR3 coding DNA: TGCAGCGTTGATAAGAACAGCGGGAGGGCCAACTCCTACAATGAGCAGTTCTTC. Its protein product is CSVDKNSGRANSYNEQFF.

This clonotype has a handful of counts. V gene TRBV7-9 combines with J gene TRBJ1-4; D is unresolved. The germline V and J ends were trimmed by 8 bases and 3 bases, with 10 bases remaining between them. Germline V lookup: CDR1 SEHNR, CDR2 FQNEAQ (reference sequence). This CDR3 comprises 13 residues. CDR3 nucleotide sequence: TGTGCCAGCCGAGCGCTAGCTAATGAAAAACTGTTTTTT. Protein product: CASRALANEKLFF.

The rearrangement joins TRBV5-1 to TRBJ2-7; TRBD1 matches at 9 bases. Losses at the gene ends were 7 bases for V and 7 bases for J; bases not matched to a gene: 12. Germline-derived CDR1 and CDR2 are SGHRS and YFSETQ. The CDR3 extends over 14 amino acids. CDR3 amino acids: CASGAGTGTQEQYF. The CDR3 DNA reads TGCGCCAGCGGCGCCGGGACAGGGACTCAGGAGCAGTACTTC.

This chain links TRBV6-5 with TRBJ1-5; D gene ambiguous. The CDR3 sequence is 11 residues long. The germline V gene has CDR1 MNHEY and CDR2 SVGAGI. V lost 9 bases, J lost 11 bases, and 14 bases lay in between. The CDR3 bases are TGTGCCAGTGGAGGAGGGCAGTCCCAGCATTTT. Its protein is CASGGGQSQHF.

The chain uses TRBV7-3 and TRBJ2-1, with D perhaps TRBD2 (5 bases). The CDR3 runs to 16 residues. The germline gives CDR1 SGHTA, CDR2 FQGTGA. The V end was cut by 2 bases, the J end by 0 bases, with 11 bases between. CDR3 DNA: TGTGCCAGCAGCTTAGGGCCGGGGAGCTCCTACAATGAGCAGTTCTTC. It is translated as CASSLGPGSSYNEQFF.

This chain joins TRBV5-1 and TRBJ2-3, with TRBD1 identical over 7 bases. V shed 5 bases and J 6 bases; nucleotides not matched to a gene: 9. Per germline, CDR1 SGHRS and CDR2 YFSETQ. This CDR3 is built from 14 residues. The CDR3 coding sequence is TGCGCCAGCAGTCTATCTATACAGGGGGATACGCAGTATTTT. Translating it yields CASSLSIQGDTQYF.

The rearrangement links TRBV7-9 to TRBJ1-5; 7 bases map to TRBD1. CDR1 and CDR2 (germline): SEHNR, FQNEAQ (reference sequence). The CDR3 sequence is 15 residues long. Trimming at V came to 4 bases and at J to 6 bases, leaving 9 bases not matched to a gene. CDR3 protein: CASSSQGVGSQPQHF. The CDR3 nucleotides read TGTGCCAGCAGCTCCCAGGGGGTAGGAAGTCAGCCCCAGCATTTT.

There are a few counts of this clonotype. The V and J genes are TRBV5-1 and TRBJ2-7; the match to TRBD2 covers 10 bases. This CDR3 comprises 15 residues. V gave up 1 base and J gave up 4 bases; unmatched junction bases: 5. CDR1 is SGHRS and CDR2 is YFSETQ in the germline V gene. CDR3 bases: TGCGCCAGCAGCTTGAATGGACTAGCGGATTACGAGCAGTACTTC. This translates into CASSLNGLADYEQYF. Together with reference TRBV5-1 and TRBJ2-7, the CDR3 gives the full variable domain: KAGVTQTPRYLIKTRGQQVTLSCSPISGHRSVSWYQQTPGQGLQFLFEYFSETQRNKGNFPGRFSGRQFSNSRSEMNVSTLELGDSALYLCASSLNGLADYEQYFGPGTRLTVT.